Following are 24 T cell receptor beta chains from one sample sequenced in a study of spatial heterogeneity in lung cancer. Whole-study results and caveats: Tumors with more nonsynonymous mutations had more expanded intratumoral alpha and beta TCRs.

Their cognate antigens are unknown. TCRdb independently ran MiXCR on the 5' RACE reads; one entry per CDR3 protein. This sample carries under 20,000 distinct CDR3 sequences, 5.8% of them seen once, and the ten largest clones take 9% to 12%. The sample's time point: sample taken at primary tumor resection. The sequences come from lung tumor tissue, collected at surgery. These receptors all come from a female donor with early-stage non-small cell lung cancer.

This clonotype has only a few counts. This beta chain is an unintended read in a library built for alpha chains; its size means little. The CDR3 DNA is TGTGCCAGTCCCCTCCCCGGGACAACCGAAGCCAAAAACATTCAGTACTTC. Protein sequence: CASPLPGTTEAKNIQYF. The chain recombines TRBV6-4 with TRBJ2-4, with a tentative D call TRBD1 (6 bases). The CDR3 covers 17 residues. V dropped 9 bases and J dropped 0 bases, with 21 bases sitting between them. The V gene's germline CDR1 is MRHNA and CDR2 SNTAGT.

This clonotype was counted at least ten times. For a library built for alpha chains, this beta chain is a stray read; little rests on its size. The chain recombines TRBV3-1 with TRBJ2-2; unclear D gene. V was pared by 3 bases and J by 4 bases, with 6 bases between. Germline-derived CDR1 and CDR2 are LGHDT and YNNKEL (reference sequence). The CDR3 has 13 residues. In DNA, the CDR3 is TGTGCCAGCAGCCAGCATACCACCGGGGAGCTGTTTTTT. Encoded protein: CASSQHTTGELFF.

On this clonotype itself: This beta chain is a stray sequence in a library constructed for alpha chains; its clone size is not meaningful. The genes are TRBV12-3 or TRBV12-4 and TRBJ2-7; 8 bases map to TRBD1. The CDR3 is 17 amino acids. The V gene end was trimmed by 2 bases and the J gene end by 5 bases; junction bases not matched to a gene: 14. The CDR3 DNA sequence: TGTGCCAGCAGTTTATCCCGCAGTGGCGGGACAGGCCACGAGCAGTACTTC. Residues: CASSLSRSGGTGHEQYF.

This clonotype was recorded a few times. This beta chain came through as a stray read in a library set up for alpha chains, and its size says little. The chain recombines TRBV12-3 or TRBV12-4 with TRBJ1-4; D unresolved. V dropped 3 bases and J dropped 7 bases, with 15 bases sitting between them. CDR3 length: 15 amino acids. The CDR3: CASSFTGRSIEKLFF. The CDR3, as DNA: TGTGCCAGCAGTTTCACCGGACGGTCGATTGAAAAACTGTTTTTT.

This clonotype was seen many times. A library made for alpha chains picked up this beta chain off target, so its size means little. The chain is built from TRBV2 and TRBJ2-7, with TRBD2 as a possible D gene (6 bases). The CDR3 is made up of 15 amino acids. The ends were cut back, 4 bases at V and 0 bases at J, with 13 bases in the middle. CDR1 is SNHLY and CDR2 is FYNNEI in the germline V gene. The CDR3 DNA follows: TGTGCCAGCAGTGGTGGTAGCGGAAGCTCCTACGAGCAGTACTTC. Protein sequence: CASSGGSGSSYEQYF.

Concerning this clonotype itself: This beta chain came through as a stray read in a library set up for alpha chains, and its size says little. V and J are TRBV11-2 and TRBJ2-3; tentatively, D is TRBD1 or TRBD2 (5 bases each). The V gene's germline CDR1 is SGHAT and CDR2 FQNNGV. The CDR3 runs 15 residues. Trimming removed 2 bases from V and 2 bases from J, with 11 bases in between. In nucleotides, the CDR3 is TGTGCCAGCAGCTTATACGAGGGGACCACAGATACGCAGTATTTT. Translated: CASSLYEGTTDTQYF.

This clonotype was detected many times. Little can be read into the size of this beta chain, an off-target read in a library designed for alpha chains. CDR3 protein: CASSPWRSSYNEQFF. CDR3 DNA: TGTGCCAGCAGCCCCTGGCGGAGCTCCTACAATGAGCAGTTCTTC. The chain recombines TRBV7-8 with TRBJ2-1; D uncertain. Germline assignment: CDR1 SGHVS and CDR2 FQNEAQ. The CDR3 loop spans 15 amino acids. With 5 bases removed from V and 0 bases from J, the gap between germline ends came to 11 bases.

There are many counts of this clonotype. Within a library made for alpha chains, this beta chain is off target, and its count is uninformative. The chain employs TRBV28 and TRBJ2-2; D is unresolved. Per germline, CDR1 MDHEN and CDR2 SYDVKM. The germline V and J ends were trimmed by 1 base and 4 bases, with 4 bases remaining between them. CDR3 length: 13 residues. CDR3 loop: CASSLSATGELFF. The CDR3 region has the DNA TGTGCCAGCAGTTTATCAGCCACCGGGGAGCTGTTTTTT.

About this clonotype: A library prepared for alpha chains yielded this beta chain as an off-target read; its size is of little meaning. The chain links TRBV5-1 to TRBJ2-1, with TRBD1 matching over 9 bases. Trimming removed 2 bases from V and 1 base from J; junction bases left unmatched: 7. There are 17 residues in the CDR3. Germline-derived CDR1 and CDR2 are SGHRS and YFSETQ. CDR3 sequence: CASSFWDRADSYNEQFF. The CDR3 DNA reads as TGCGCCAGCAGCTTCTGGGACAGGGCGGATTCCTACAATGAGCAGTTCTTC.

This clonotype has a handful of counts. Because the library targeted alpha chains, this beta chain is an off-target read whose size means little. The chain uses TRBV12-3 or TRBV12-4 and TRBJ1-2; D might be TRBD1 (6 bases). The CDR3 loop spans 13 amino acids. V was pared by 6 bases and J by 4 bases, with 12 bases between. CDR3 DNA sequence: TGTGCCAGCAGCCCCGACAGGTTCTATGGCTACACCTTC. This translates into CASSPDRFYGYTF.

This clonotype was seen ten or more times. Because the library targeted alpha chains, this beta chain is an off-target read whose size means little. The chain couples TRBV5-6 to TRBJ2-3, with TRBD2 matching 10 bases. Germline CDR1 is SGHDT and CDR2 is YYEEEE. V lost 1 base and J lost 4; bases outside the gene matches: 3. The CDR3 spans 15 residues. The CDR3 sequence: CASSLRSGRADTQYF. In nucleotides, the CDR3 is TGTGCCAGCAGCTTGAGAAGCGGGAGGGCAGATACGCAGTATTTT.

This clonotype has ten or more counts. The size of this beta chain means little, since it is a stray read in a library made for alpha chains. CDR3: CASSLDGYGATEAFF. CDR3 nucleotides: TGCGCCAGCAGCTTGGATGGGTACGGGGCCACTGAAGCTTTCTTT. The rearrangement links TRBV5-1 to TRBJ1-1; D may be TRBD1 (5 bases). Between the trimmed V and J ends, which lost 0 bases and 4 bases, there was a span of 13 bases. From germline, CDR1 is SGHRS and CDR2 YFSETQ. The CDR3 is 15 residues long.

This clonotype occurred many times. Because this beta chain is a stray read in a library intended to capture alpha chains, its abundance should not be given much weight. V gene TRBV27 combines with J gene TRBJ1-5; the D is unclear. Germline V gene data show CDR1 as MNHEY and CDR2 as SMNVEV (reference sequence). The CDR3 spans 14 residues. Trimming removed 3 bases at V and 4 bases at J, with 10 bases between. The CDR3 reads CASSFTYGNQPQHF. In DNA, the CDR3 is TGTGCCAGCAGTTTCACTTACGGGAATCAGCCCCAGCATTTT.

At least ten counts were recorded for this clonotype. Since it is a stray read in a library aimed at alpha chains, this beta chain has a size that is not meaningful. The chain links TRBV29-1 to TRBJ2-7; 9 nucleotides line up with TRBD1. Germline CDR1 reads SQVTM; CDR2 reads ANQGSEA. The CDR3 contains 11 residues. J gave up 6 bases and V 7 bases, and 4 bases lay outside the gene matches. CDR3 nucleotides: TGCAGCGGGCAGACAGGGGGCGAGCAGTACTTC. It translates to CSGQTGGEQYF.

This clonotype appeared many times. This beta chain is an unintended read in a library built for alpha chains; its size means little. The J gene is TRBJ1-5, the V gene TRBV6-6; D is unresolved. Trimming cost V 0 bases and J 0 bases, with 12 bases left between them. CDR1 MNHNY and CDR2 SVGAGI come from the germline V gene (reference sequence). This CDR3 has 17 residues. Here the CDR3 DNA reads TGTGCCAGCAGTTACTCGATGCCAACTTATAGCAATCAGCCCCAGCATTTT. The encoded protein is CASSYSMPTYSNQPQHF.

This clonotype came up many times. Since the library was made to target alpha chains, this beta chain is a stray read and its abundance is not meaningful. The rearrangement uses TRBV9 and TRBJ1-1; D remains unclear. The CDR3 has 13 residues. CDR1 is SGDLS, CDR2 YYNGEE, per germline. V lost 2 bases and J 0 bases, leaving 5 bases between the germline ends. CDR3 DNA sequence: TGTGCCAGCAGCGTTGACGTGAACACTGAAGCTTTCTTT. This encodes CASSVDVNTEAFF.

With regard to this clonotype: This beta chain appears as a stray read in a library generated for alpha chains; its size is not informative. V is TRBV5-1 and J is TRBJ2-7; D uncertain. With 4 bases removed from V and 4 bases from J, the gap between germline ends came to 15 bases. Germline-derived CDR1 and CDR2 are SGHRS and YFSETQ. The length of the CDR3 is 14 residues. CDR3 protein: CASSVQSAEYEQYF. The CDR3 region has the DNA TGCGCCAGCAGCGTCCAATCTGCAGAGTACGAGCAGTACTTC.

This clonotype was recorded many times. This beta chain is an off-target read within a library intended for alpha chains, so its frequency means little. This chain joins TRBV6-1 and TRBJ1-5; the D gene is possibly TRBD1 (5 bases). The CDR3 runs 14 residues. Germline lookup yields CDR1 MNHNS and CDR2 SASEGT. V was cut by 2 bases and J by 5 bases, with 10 bases left in between. The CDR3 loop is CASSEWRGDQPQHF. CDR3 nucleotides: TGTGCCAGCAGTGAATGGAGGGGAGATCAGCCCCAGCATTTT.

This clonotype was detected many times. Because the library targeted alpha chains, this beta chain is an off-target read whose size means little. The chain couples TRBV6-5 to TRBJ2-2; D call uncertain. The CDR3 loop spans 12 amino acids. V lost 7 bases and J lost 1, with 4 bases in between. Germline lookup yields CDR1 MNHEY and CDR2 SVGAGI. CDR3 sequence: CASTENTGELFF. CDR3 bases: TGTGCCAGCACGGAGAACACCGGGGAGCTGTTTTTT.

Comment on this clonotype: Because the library targeted alpha chains, this beta chain is an off-target read whose size means little. The gene calls are TRBV27 and TRBJ2-1; D may be TRBD1 or TRBD2 (5 bases each). This CDR3 region has 15 residues. The germline gives CDR1 MNHEY, CDR2 SMNVEV (reference sequence). V was pared by 3 bases and J by 6 bases, with 15 bases between. The DNA of the CDR3 is TGTGCCAGCAGTTTGGCGGGCTCCGGGGCCAATGAGCAGTTCTTC. Protein: CASSLAGSGANEQFF.

This clonotype has ten or more counts. Because the library targeted alpha chains, this beta chain is an off-target read whose size means little. The chain carries TRBV5-1 and TRBJ2-6; D tentatively fits TRBD1 or TRBD2 (5 bases each). Trimming pared 0 bases from V and 0 bases from J, leaving 10 bases between. Per germline, CDR1 SGHRS and CDR2 YFSETQ. The CDR3 loop spans 17 amino acids. The CDR3 protein is CASSLEGTGSGANVLTF. The CDR3 nucleotides are TGCGCCAGCAGCTTGGAAGGGACCGGCTCTGGGGCCAACGTCCTGACTTTC.

This clonotype was seen repeatedly, ten times or more. This beta chain appears as a stray read in a library generated for alpha chains; its size is not informative. The genes are TRBV20-1 and TRBJ2-1; 8 positions match TRBD2. Germline V lookup: CDR1 DFQATT, CDR2 SNEGSKA (reference sequence). The CDR3 is 17 amino acids. Germline trimming cut 0 bases from V and 0 bases from J; bases unmatched to any gene: 7. This CDR3 reads CSARDTSGTISYNEQFF. The CDR3 DNA is TGCAGTGCTAGAGATACTAGCGGAACGATCTCCTACAATGAGCAGTTCTTC.

This clonotype was observed many times. This beta chain lies outside the target of a library built for alpha chains; its clone size means little. V gene TRBV27 combines with J gene TRBJ1-1, with 7 bases matching TRBD1. Germline values: CDR1 MNHEY, CDR2 SMNVEV (reference sequence). Germline trimming cut 1 base from V and 6 bases from J; bases unmatched to any gene: 2. This CDR3 region has 13 residues. CDR3: CASSLLGTAEAFF. CDR3 sequence (DNA): TGTGCCAGCAGTTTATTGGGGACAGCTGAAGCTTTCTTT.

This clonotype appeared many times. This beta chain turned up in a library designed for alpha chains; as an off-target read, its abundance says little. V usage is TRBV6-2 or TRBV6-3 and J usage is TRBJ2-3, with 13 bases lining up with TRBD2. J gave up 3 bases and V 5 bases, and 20 bases lay outside the gene matches. CDR1 and CDR2 (germline): MNHEY, SVGEGT. The length of the CDR3 is 21 residues. Here the CDR3 reads CASSHPRIGLAGETRTDTQYF. The CDR3 region has the DNA TGTGCCAGCAGTCACCCCAGAATAGGACTAGCGGGAGAAACAAGGACAGATACGCAGTATTTT.